Described below is a single T cell receptor (beta chain) sequence and its context. J lost 2 bases, V lost 3 bases, and 2 bases had no gene match. This CDR3 spans 15 amino acids. Per the germline V gene, CDR1 is LNHDA and CDR2 is SQIVND (reference sequence). Authors' methods: Amplification of reference gene primers was used by the study to estimate nucleated cell counts. Using immunoSEQ multiplex PCR, the repertoire was profiled, and TCRdb retains in-frame clones only, with some absent. V and J calls and clone size are copied from that table; D and trimming were computed from the DNA. The table includes roughly 230,000 clones, under 85% detected once. These data belong to a study of blood T cell repertoires in COVID-19. About the research overall: The origin of the acute and convalescent COVID-19 samples was the United States, Italy and Spain.

The sequence was obtained from a human donor in a cohort sampled during active COVID-19. This rearrangement joins TRBV19 to TRBJ2-5, with 11 bases matching TRBD1. Sequences were obtained from peripheral blood. The CDR3 loop reads CASSIGTGGQETQYF. As DNA, the CDR3 is TGTGCCAGTAGTATCGGGACAGGGGGGCAAGAGACCCAGTACTTC.